This entry is about one TCR beta chain. The antigen is not known. The data originate from a study of response to subunit inactivated influenza vaccine. Study-wide results and caveats: With each seasonal influenza vaccination, the authors suggested, few new T cells are recruited.

TCRdb independently ran MiXCR on the RT-PCR reads; one entry per CDR3 protein. The table shows roughly 780,000 distinct CDR3 sequences, with about 18% occurring only once. Germline CDR1 reads SGHRS; CDR2 reads YFSETQ. CDR3 length equals 15 residues. V was clipped by 4 bases and J by 1 base, with 15 bases between them. The source material was PBMCs from blood, sampled less than 6 days after vaccination. This sequence joins TRBV5-1 and TRBJ2-7; possible D gene TRBD1, 5 bases. This sequence originates from a man aged 50 or older who received an inactivated influenza vaccine. In DNA, the CDR3 is TGCGCCAGCAGCGCCGCAGGGAACGGGTCCTACGAGCAGTACTTC. It specifies CASSAAGNGSYEQYF. Variable domain in full (rest from reference TRBV5-1 and TRBJ2-7): KAGVTQTPRYLIKTRGQQVTLSCSPISGHRSVSWYQQTPGQGLQFLFEYFSETQRNKGNFPGRFSGRQFSNSRSEMNVSTLELGDSALYLCASSAAGNGSYEQYFGPGTRLTVT.